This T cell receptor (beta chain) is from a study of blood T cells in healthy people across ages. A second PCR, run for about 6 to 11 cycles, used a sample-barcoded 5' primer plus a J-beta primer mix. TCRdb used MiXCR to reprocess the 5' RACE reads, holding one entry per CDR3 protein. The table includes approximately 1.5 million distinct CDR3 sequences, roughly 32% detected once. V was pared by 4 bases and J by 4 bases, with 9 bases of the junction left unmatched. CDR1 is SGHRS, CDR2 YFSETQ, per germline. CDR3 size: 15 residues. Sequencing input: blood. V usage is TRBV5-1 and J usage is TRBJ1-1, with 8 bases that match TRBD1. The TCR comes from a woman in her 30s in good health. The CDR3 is CASSLDEQGGTEAFF. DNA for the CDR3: TGCGCCAGCAGCCTGGATGAACAGGGGGGCACTGAAGCTTTCTTT.